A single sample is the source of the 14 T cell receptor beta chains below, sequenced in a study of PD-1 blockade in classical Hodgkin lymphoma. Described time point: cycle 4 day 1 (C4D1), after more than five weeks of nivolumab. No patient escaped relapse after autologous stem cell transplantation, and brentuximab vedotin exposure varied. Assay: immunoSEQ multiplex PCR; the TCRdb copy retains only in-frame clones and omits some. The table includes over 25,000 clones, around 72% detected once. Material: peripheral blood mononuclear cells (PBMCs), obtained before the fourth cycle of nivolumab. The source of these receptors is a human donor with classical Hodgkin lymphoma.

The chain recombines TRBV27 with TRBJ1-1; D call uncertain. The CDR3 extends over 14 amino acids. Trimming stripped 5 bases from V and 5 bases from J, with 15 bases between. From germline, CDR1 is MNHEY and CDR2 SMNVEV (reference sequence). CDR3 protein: CASSPRVPGTEAFF. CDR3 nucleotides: TGTGCCAGCAGTCCCCGAGTCCCCGGGACTGAAGCTTTCTTT.

CDR3 sequence: CSAGLTPPRWSNYAQYF. The DNA for the CDR3 is TGCAGCGCAGGACTCACCCCGCCTCGGTGGAGTAATTACGCGCAGTATTTT. V gene TRBV29-1 combines with J gene TRBJ2-3, with D perhaps TRBD2 (5 bases). The CDR3 sequence is 17 residues long. V lost 7 bases to trimming and J lost 10 bases, with 33 bases between them. The V gene's germline CDR1 is SQVTM and CDR2 ANQGSEA.

The CDR3 spells CATSLRANEKLFF. In DNA form, the CDR3 reads TGTGCCACCAGCCTCCGGGCTAATGAAAAACTGTTTTTT. The V gene is TRBV15, the J gene TRBJ1-4; D gene unclear. CDR3 length: 13 residues. The germline V gene encodes CDR1 LNHNV and CDR2 YYDKDF (reference sequence). The ends were cut back, 5 bases at V and 3 bases at J, with 7 bases in the middle.

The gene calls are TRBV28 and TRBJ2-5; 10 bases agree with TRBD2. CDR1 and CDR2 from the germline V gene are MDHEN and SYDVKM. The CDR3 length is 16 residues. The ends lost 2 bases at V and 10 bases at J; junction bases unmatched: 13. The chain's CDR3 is CASSLTLAGARVGQYF. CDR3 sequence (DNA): TGTGCCAGCAGTTTAACGCTAGCGGGGGCCAGGGTGGGCCAGTACTTC.

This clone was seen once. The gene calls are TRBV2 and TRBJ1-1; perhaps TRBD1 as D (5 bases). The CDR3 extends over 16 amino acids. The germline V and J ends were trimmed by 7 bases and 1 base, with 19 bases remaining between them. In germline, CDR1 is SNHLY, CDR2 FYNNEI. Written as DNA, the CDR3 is TGTGCCAGCATCCGCGACTATGGGGCGGCGAACACTGAAGCTTTCTTT. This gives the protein CASIRDYGAANTEAFF.

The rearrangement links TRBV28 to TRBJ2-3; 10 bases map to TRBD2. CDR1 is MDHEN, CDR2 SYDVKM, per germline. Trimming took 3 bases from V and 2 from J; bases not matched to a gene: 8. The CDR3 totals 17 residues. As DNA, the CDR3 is TGTGCCAGCAGTTTGCTAGCGGGGGACGGGGCCACAGATACGCAGTATTTT. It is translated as CASSLLAGDGATDTQYF.

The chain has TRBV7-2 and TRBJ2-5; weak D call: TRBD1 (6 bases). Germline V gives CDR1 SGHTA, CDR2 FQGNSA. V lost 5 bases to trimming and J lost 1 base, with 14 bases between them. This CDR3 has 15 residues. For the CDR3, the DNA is TGTGCCAGCAGCGCGATTCAGGGGCCCCAAGAGACCCAGTACTTC. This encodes CASSAIQGPQETQYF.

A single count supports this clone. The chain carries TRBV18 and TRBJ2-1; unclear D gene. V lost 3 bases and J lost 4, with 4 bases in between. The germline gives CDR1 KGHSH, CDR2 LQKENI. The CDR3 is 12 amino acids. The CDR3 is CASSPGYNEQFF. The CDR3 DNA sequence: TGTGCCAGCTCACCGGGTTACAATGAGCAGTTCTTC.

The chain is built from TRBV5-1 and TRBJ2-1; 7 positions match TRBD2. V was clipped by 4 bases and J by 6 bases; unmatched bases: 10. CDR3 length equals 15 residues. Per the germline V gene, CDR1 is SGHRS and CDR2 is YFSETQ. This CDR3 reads CASSIGTTSRNEQFF. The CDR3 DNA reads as TGCGCCAGCAGCATCGGGACTACCTCGCGCAATGAGCAGTTCTTC. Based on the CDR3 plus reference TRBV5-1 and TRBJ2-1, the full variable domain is KAGVTQTPRYLIKTRGQQVTLSCSPISGHRSVSWYQQTPGQGLQFLFEYFSETQRNKGNFPGRFSGRQFSNSRSEMNVSTLELGDSALYLCASSIGTTSRNEQFFGPGTRLTVL.

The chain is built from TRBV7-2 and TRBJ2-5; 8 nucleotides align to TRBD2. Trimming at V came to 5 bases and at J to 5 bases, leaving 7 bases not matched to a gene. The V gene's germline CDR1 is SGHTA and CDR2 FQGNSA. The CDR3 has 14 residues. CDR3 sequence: CASSAGGARETQYF. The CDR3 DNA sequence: TGTGCCAGCAGCGCCGGGGGGGCCCGGGAGACCCAGTACTTC.

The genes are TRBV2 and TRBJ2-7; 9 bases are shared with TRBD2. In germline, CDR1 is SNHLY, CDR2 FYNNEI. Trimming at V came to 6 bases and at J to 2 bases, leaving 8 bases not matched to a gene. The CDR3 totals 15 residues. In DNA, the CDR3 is TGTGCCAGCAGGGCTAGCGGGATCCTAGCCTACGAGCAGTACTTC. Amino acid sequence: CASRASGILAYEQYF.

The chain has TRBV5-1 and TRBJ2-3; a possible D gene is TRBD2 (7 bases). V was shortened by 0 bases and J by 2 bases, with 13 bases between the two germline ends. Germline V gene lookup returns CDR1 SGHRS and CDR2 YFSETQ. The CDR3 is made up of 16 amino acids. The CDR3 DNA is TGCGCCAGCAGCTTGGTTTCGGGGGGCACCACAGATACGCAGTATTTT. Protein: CASSLVSGGTTDTQYF.

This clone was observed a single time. CDR3 nucleotide sequence: TGCGCCAGCAGCTTCGAGGGTTCTCAGCCCCAGCATTTT. Protein: CASSFEGSQPQHF. V gene TRBV5-1 combines with J gene TRBJ1-5; D gene ambiguous. Germline-derived CDR1 and CDR2 are SGHRS and YFSETQ. CDR3 length equals 13 residues. Trimming removed 2 bases from V and 6 bases from J, with 9 bases in between. Full variable domain (rest looked up from reference TRBV5-1 and TRBJ1-5): KAGVTQTPRYLIKTRGQQVTLSCSPISGHRSVSWYQQTPGQGLQFLFEYFSETQRNKGNFPGRFSGRQFSNSRSEMNVSTLELGDSALYLCASSFEGSQPQHFGDGTRLSIL.

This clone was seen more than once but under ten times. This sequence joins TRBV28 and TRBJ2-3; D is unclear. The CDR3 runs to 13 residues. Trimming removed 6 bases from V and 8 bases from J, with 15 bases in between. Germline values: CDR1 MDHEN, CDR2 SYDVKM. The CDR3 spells CASSRPPHGTQYF. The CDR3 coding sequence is TGTGCCAGCAGCCGCCCCCCCCACGGTACGCAGTATTTT. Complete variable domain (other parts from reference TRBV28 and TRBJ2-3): DVKVTQSSRYLVKRTGEKVFLECVQDMDHENMFWYRQDPGLGLRLIYFSYDVKMKEKGDIPEGYSVSREKKERFSLILESASTNQTSMYLCASSRPPHGTQYFGPGTRLTVL.